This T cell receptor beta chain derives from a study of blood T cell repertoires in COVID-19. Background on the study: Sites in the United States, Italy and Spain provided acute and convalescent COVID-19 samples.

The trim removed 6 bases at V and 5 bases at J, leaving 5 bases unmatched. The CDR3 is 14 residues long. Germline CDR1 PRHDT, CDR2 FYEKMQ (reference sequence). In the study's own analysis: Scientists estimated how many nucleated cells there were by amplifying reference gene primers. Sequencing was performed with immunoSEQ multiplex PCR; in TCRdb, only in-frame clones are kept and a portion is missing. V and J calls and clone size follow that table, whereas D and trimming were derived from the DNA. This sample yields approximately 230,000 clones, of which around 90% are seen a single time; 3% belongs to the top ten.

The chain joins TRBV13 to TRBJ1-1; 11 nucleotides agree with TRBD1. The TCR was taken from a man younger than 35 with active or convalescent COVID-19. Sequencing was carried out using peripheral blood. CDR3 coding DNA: TGTGCCAGCAGGTGGGGACAGGGGGGTACTGAAGCTTTCTTT. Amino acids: CASRWGQGGTEAFF.